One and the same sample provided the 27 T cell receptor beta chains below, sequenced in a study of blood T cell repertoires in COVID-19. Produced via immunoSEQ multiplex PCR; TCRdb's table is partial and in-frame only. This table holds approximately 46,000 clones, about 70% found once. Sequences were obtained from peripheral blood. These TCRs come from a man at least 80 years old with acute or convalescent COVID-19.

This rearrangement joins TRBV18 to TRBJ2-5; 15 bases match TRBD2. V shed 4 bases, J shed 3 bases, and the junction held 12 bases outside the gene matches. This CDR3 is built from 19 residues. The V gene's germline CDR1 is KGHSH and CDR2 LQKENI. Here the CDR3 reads CASSLLPGTSGRPKETQYF. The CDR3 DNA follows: TGTGCCAGCTCACTCCTGCCCGGGACTAGCGGGAGGCCGAAAGAGACCCAGTACTTC.

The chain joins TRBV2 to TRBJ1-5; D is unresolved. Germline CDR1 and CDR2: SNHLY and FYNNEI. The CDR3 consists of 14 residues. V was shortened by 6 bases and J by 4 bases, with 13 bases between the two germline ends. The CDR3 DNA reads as TGTGCCAGCAGCCCCAGGTTTGGGAATCAGCCCCAGCATTTT. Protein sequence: CASSPRFGNQPQHF.

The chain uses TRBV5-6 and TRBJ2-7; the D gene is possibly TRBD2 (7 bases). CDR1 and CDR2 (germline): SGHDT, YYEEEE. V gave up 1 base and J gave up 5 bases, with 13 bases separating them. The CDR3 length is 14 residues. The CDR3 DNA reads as TGTGCCAGCAGCTTGCCGGGGGCGGGAGACGAGCAGTACTTC. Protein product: CASSLPGAGDEQYF.

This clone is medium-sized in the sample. The CDR3 DNA follows: TGTGCCAGCAGCCCTACAGACTACGAGCAGTACTTC. It specifies CASSPTDYEQYF. The chain combines TRBV6-6 with TRBJ2-7; D is unresolved. V shed 6 bases and J shed 3 bases, with 9 bases lying between them. The length of the CDR3 is 12 residues. The germline V gene encodes CDR1 MNHNY and CDR2 SVGAGI (reference sequence).

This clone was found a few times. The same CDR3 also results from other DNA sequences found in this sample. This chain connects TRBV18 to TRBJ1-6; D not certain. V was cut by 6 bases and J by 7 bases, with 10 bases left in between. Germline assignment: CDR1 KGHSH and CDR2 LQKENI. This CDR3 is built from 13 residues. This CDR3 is CASSEGANSPLHF. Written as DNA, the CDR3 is TGTGCCAGCTCGGAGGGTGCCAATTCACCCCTCCACTTT.

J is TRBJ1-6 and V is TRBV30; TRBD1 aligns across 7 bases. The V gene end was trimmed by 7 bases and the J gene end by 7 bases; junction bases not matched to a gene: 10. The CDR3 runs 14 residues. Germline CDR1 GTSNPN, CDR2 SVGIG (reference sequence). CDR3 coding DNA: TGTGCCTCCCATCAGGGGGGCCGGAATTCACCCCTCCACTTT. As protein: CASHQGGRNSPLHF.

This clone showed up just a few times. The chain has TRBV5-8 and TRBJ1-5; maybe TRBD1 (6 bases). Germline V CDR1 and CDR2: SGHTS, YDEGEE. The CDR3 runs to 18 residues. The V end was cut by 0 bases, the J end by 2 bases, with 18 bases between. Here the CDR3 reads CASSLVRWGLGGNQPQHF. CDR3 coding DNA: TGTGCCAGCAGCTTGGTCAGGTGGGGGCTAGGAGGCAATCAGCCCCAGCATTTT.

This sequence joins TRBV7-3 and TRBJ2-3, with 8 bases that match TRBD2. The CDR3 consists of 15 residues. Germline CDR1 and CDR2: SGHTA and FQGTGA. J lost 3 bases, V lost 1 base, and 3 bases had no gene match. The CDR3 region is CASSLKVAGTDTQYF. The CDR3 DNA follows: TGTGCCAGCAGCTTAAAGGTAGCGGGGACAGATACGCAGTATTTT.

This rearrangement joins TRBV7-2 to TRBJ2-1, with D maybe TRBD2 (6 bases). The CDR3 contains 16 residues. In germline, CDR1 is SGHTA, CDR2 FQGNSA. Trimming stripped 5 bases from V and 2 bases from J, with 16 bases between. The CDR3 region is CASSPGLIQAYNEQFF. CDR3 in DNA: TGTGCCAGCAGCCCGGGACTTATACAAGCCTACAATGAGCAGTTCTTC.

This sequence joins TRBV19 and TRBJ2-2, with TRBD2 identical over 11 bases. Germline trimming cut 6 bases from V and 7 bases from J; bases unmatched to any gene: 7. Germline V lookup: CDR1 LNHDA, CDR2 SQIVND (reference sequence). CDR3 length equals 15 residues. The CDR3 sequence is CASSTGTSGVGELFF. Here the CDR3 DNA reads TGTGCCAGTAGCACCGGGACTAGCGGAGTCGGGGAGCTGTTTTTT.

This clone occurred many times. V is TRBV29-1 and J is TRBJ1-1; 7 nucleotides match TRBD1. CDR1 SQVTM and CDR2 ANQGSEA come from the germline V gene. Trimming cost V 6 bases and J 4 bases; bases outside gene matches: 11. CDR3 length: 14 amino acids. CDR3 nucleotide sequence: TGCAGCGTCACCAGGGGGTTAGGTGGCACTGAAGCTTTCTTT. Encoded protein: CSVTRGLGGTEAFF.

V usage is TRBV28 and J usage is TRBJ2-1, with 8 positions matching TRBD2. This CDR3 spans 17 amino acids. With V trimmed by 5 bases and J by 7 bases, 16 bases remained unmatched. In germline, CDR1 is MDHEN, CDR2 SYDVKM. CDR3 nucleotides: TGTGCCAGCAGTCTTCTTGGAGCGGGCGGCGGGAGGAATGAGCAGTTCTTC. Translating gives CASSLLGAGGGRNEQFF.

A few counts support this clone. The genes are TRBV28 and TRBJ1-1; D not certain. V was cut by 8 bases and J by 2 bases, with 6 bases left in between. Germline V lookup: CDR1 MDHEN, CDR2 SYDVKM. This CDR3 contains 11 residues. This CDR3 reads CASLLNTEAFF. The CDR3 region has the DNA TGTGCCAGCCTCCTAAACACTGAAGCTTTCTTT.

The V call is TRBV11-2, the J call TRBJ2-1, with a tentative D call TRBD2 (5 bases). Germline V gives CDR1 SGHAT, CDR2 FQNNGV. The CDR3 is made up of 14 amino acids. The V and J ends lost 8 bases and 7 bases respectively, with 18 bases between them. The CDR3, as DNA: TGTGCCAGCTCTCATGAGCGGACTGGGAATGAGCAGTTCTTC. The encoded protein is CASSHERTGNEQFF.

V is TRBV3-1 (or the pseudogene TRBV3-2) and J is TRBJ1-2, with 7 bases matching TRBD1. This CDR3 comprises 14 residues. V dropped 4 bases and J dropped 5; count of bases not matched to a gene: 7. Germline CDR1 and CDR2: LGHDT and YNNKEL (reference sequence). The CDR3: CASSRDSPPYGYTF. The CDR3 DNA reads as TGTGCCAGCAGCCGGGACAGTCCTCCGTATGGCTACACCTTC.

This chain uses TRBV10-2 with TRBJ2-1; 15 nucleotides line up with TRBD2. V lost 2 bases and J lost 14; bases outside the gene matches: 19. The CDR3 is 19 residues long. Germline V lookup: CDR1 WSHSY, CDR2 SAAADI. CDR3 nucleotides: TGCGCCAGCAGTGAGAGGGTTGGACTAGCGGGGGGGGTACTTTATAGGAAGTTCTTC. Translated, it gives CASSERVGLAGGVLYRKFF.

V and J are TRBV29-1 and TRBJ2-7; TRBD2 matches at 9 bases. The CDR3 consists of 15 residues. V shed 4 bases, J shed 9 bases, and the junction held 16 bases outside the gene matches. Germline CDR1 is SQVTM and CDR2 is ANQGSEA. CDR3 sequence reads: CSVGGAAGGRMGQYF. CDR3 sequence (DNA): TGCAGCGTTGGGGGGGCAGCGGGAGGCCGAATGGGGCAGTACTTC.

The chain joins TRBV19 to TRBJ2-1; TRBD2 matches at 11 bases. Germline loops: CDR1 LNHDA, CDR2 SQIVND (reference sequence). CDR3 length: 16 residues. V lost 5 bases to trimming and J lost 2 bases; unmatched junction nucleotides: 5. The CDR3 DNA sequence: TGTGCCAGTAGTCCGAGGGGACTAGCGGCCTACAATGAGCAGTTCTTC. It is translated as CASSPRGLAAYNEQFF.

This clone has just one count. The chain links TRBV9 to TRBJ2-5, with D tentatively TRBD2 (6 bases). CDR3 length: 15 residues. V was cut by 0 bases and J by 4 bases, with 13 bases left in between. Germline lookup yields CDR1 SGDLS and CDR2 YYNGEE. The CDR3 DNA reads TGTGCCAGCAGCGTAGCGGCGGGGCGCCTAGAGACCCAGTACTTC. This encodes CASSVAAGRLETQYF. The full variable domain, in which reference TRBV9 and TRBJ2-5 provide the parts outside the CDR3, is DSGVTQTPKHLITATGQRVTLRCSPRSGDLSVYWYQQSLDQGLQFLIQYYNGEERAKGNILERFSAQQFPDLHSELNLSSLELGDSALYFCASSVAAGRLETQYFGPGTRLLVL.

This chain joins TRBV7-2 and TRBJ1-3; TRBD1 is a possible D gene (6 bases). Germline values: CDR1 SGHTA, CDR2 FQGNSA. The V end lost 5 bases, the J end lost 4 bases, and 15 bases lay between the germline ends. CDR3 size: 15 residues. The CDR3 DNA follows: TGTGCCAGCAGCATCCTCAGGGGTGGCGGAAACACCATATATTTT. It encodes CASSILRGGGNTIYF.

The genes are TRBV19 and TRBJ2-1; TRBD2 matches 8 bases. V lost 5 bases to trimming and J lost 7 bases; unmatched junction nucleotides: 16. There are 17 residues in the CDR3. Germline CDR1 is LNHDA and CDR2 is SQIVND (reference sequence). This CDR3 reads CASSPRLNGRVRNEQFF. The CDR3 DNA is TGTGCCAGTAGTCCTCGGCTAAACGGGAGGGTTAGGAATGAGCAGTTCTTC.

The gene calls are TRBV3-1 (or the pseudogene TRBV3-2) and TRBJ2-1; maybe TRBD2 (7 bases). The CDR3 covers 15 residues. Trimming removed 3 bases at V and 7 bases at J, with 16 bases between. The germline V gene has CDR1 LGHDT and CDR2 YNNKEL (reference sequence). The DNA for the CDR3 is TGTGCCAGCAGCCAGGGGGGGGCCTTTAAGAATGAGCAGTTCTTC. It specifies CASSQGGAFKNEQFF.

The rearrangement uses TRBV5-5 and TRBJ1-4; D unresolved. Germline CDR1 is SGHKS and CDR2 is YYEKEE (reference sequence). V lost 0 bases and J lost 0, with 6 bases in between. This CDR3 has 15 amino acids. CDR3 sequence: CASSLGTATNEKLFF. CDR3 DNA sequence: TGTGCCAGCAGCTTGGGCACAGCAACTAATGAAAAACTGTTTTTT.

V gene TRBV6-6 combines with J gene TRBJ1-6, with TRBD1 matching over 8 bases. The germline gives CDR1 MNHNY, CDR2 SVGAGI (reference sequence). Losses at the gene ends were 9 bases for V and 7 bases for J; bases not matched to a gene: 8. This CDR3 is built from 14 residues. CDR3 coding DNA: TGTGCCAGTCAGGGGGCAGGGGCGAATTCACCCCTCCACTTT. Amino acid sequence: CASQGAGANSPLHF.

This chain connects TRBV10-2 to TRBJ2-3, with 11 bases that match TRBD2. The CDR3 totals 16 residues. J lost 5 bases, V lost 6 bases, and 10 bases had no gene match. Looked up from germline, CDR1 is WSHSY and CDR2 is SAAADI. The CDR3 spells CASRDFLAGGEDTQYF. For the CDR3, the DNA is TGCGCCAGCAGGGATTTTCTAGCGGGAGGAGAAGATACGCAGTATTTT.

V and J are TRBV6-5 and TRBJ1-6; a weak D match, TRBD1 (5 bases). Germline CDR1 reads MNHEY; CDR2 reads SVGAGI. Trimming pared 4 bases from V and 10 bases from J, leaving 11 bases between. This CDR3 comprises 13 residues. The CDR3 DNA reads TGTGCCAGCAGTTCAGGGATTGGGTCACCCCTCCACTTT. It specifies CASSSGIGSPLHF.

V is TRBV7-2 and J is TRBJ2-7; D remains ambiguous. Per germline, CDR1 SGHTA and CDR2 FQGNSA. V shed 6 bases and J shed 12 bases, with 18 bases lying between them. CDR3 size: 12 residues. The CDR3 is CASRQQLGSLYF. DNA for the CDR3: TGTGCCAGCAGGCAGCAGTTGGGCAGCCTGTACTTC. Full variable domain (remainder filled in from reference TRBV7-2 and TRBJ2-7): GAGVSQSPSNKVTEKGKDVELRCDPISGHTALYWYRQSLGQGLEFLIYFQGNSAPDKSGLPSDRFSAERTGGSVSTLTIQRTQQEDSAVYLCASRQQLGSLYFGPGTRLTVT.